The text below deals with one T cell receptor (beta chain). In the original analysis: Amplification of reference gene primers was used by the study to estimate nucleated cell counts. The protocol was immunoSEQ multiplex PCR, while the TCRdb copy is restricted to in-frame clones and leaves out a portion. The V and J calls and clone size come from that table; D and trimming were worked out from the DNA. The sample lists around 260,000 clones, roughly 90% occurring once. The data belong to a study of blood T cell repertoires in COVID-19. In the study overall: The samples span acute and convalescent COVID-19 from the United States, Italy and Spain. T cells, B-cell-depleted T cells, or PBMCs supplied cDNA or gDNA.

The source of this sequence is a human donor in a cohort sampled during active COVID-19. Sequenced material: peripheral blood.

The CDR3 DNA follows: TGTGCCAGCAGCTTATACATTTCTGGGGCCAACGTCCTGACTTTC. Amino acids: CASSLYISGANVLTF. This chain joins TRBV7-2 and TRBJ2-6; D is unresolved. V lost 2 bases and J lost 1, with 6 bases in between. CDR1 is SGHTA and CDR2 is FQGNSA in the germline V gene. This CDR3 has 15 residues.